Listed below are T cell receptor beta chains from one sample, sequenced in a study of T-cell reconstitution after alpha-beta-depleted transplantation in children. TCRdb independently ran MiXCR on the PCR reads; one entry per CDR3 protein. Here the sample spans just under 150,000 distinct CDR3 sequences, 7.5% to 9% being singletons. Sequenced here: PBMCs, mostly from graft donor cells, sampled 180 days after TCRalphabeta/CD19-depleted stem cell transplant. These receptors were obtained from a female patient aged 2-15 years who had a stem cell transplant for congenital amegakaryocytic thrombocytopenia, so the T cells may come from the graft donor. Both conserved end residues are part of each CDR3. The D gene is left open where the match is weak. Not all rows give a size; the values are once, few, many and, for expanded clones, a class.

>TRBD1|TRBJ1-4|few|TRBV29-1
CSVEDSGDRFEKLFF
TGCAGCGTTGAAGATTCGGGGGACAGATTTGAAAAACTGTTTTTT
>NA|TRBJ2-7|NA|TRBV21-1
CASSTRKKGDRRTYEQYF
TGTGCCAGCAGCACACGAAAAAAAGGGGACAGAAGGACCTACGAGCAGTACTTC
>TRBD1|TRBJ1-4|few|TRBV12-3/TRBV12-4
CASSHRRQGARDEKLFF
TGTGCCAGCAGCCACCGTCGGCAGGGGGCGCGGGATGAAAAACTGTTTTTT
>NA|TRBJ2-3|few|TRBV20-1
CSAFSSSPHELDTQYF
TGCAGTGCCTTTAGTTCTTCCCCACACGAGCTAGATACGCAGTATTTT
>NA|TRBJ2-1|many|TRBV20-1
CSARAWVDGNEQFF
TGCAGTGCTAGAGCCTGGGTGGACGGAAATGAGCAGTTCTTC
>TRBD2|TRBJ2-5|many|TRBV29-1
CSVGRRLAGFQETQYF
TGCAGCGTTGGGCGGAGGCTAGCGGGATTTCAAGAGACCCAGTACTTC
>TRBD2|TRBJ2-1|many|TRBV4-2
CASSPPGLAVNEQFF
TGTGCCAGCAGCCCACCGGGACTAGCGGTCAATGAGCAGTTCTTC
>NA|TRBJ2-7|NA|TRBV11-1
CASSPMAQGRPYEQYF
TGTGCCAGCAGCCCCATGGCGCAGGGCCGCCCCTACGAGCAGTACTTC
>NA|TRBJ1-1|many|TRBV29-1
CSVEDTMNTEAFF
TGCAGCGTTGAAGACACGATGAACACTGAAGCTTTCTTT
>TRBD2|TRBJ2-3|many|TRBV5-1
CASSLAAGGGTDTQYF
TGCGCCAGCAGCTTGGCAGCGGGGGGCGGGACAGATACGCAGTATTTT
>NA|TRBJ2-7|many|TRBV7-9
CASSLGPRGHTYEQYF
TGTGCCAGCAGCTTAGGTCCCCGGGGGCACACCTACGAGCAGTACTTC
>TRBD2|TRBJ2-5|many|TRBV20-1
CSAGGEWGETQYF
TGCAGTGCGGGGGGGGAGTGGGGGGAGACCCAGTACTTC
>TRBD1|TRBJ1-4|NA|TRBV20-1
CSAGGQANEKLFF
TGCAGTGCAGGAGGACAGGCTAATGAAAAACTGTTTTTT
>TRBD1|TRBJ1-1|many|TRBV7-2
CASSLQGADGTEAFF
TGTGCCAGCAGCCTACAGGGGGCGGACGGGACTGAAGCTTTCTTT
>NA|TRBJ2-5|many|TRBV20-1
CSARDGRDQGTQYF
TGCAGTGCTAGAGATGGGCGGGACCAGGGGACCCAGTACTTC
>NA|TRBJ2-7|few|TRBV30
CAWSVRHRYYEQYF
TGTGCCTGGAGTGTACGGCACAGATACTACGAGCAGTACTTC
>NA|TRBJ1-6|many|TRBV20-1
CSAKRATYNSPLHF
TGCAGCGCTAAAAGGGCCACCTATAATTCACCCCTCCACTTT